A single T cell receptor (beta chain) is shown here with its context. This entry comes from a study of CD8 T cells in Susac syndrome. RNA in amounts of about 0.5 to 1 ug was reverse transcribed with random hexamers. A multiplex approach, immunoSEQ multiplex PCR, amplified TCR beta CDR3 across 54 Vbeta and 13 Jbeta. TCRdb reprocessed the immunoSEQ multiplex PCR reads via MiXCR and lists one record per CDR3 protein. The table records fewer than 350,000 distinct CDR3 sequences, approximately 90% of them present only once. The CDR3 extends over 13 amino acids. Germline V lookup: CDR1 MNHEY, CDR2 SMNVEV (reference sequence). Trimming took 8 bases from V and 3 from J, leaving 14 bases between them. It was negative isolation that provided the CD8+ and CD4+ T cells, whereas TEMRA cells were enriched by FACS.

The sample comprised CD4+ T cells from PBMCs. The chain recombines TRBV27 with TRBJ2-7; unclear D gene. The sequence came from a human donor with multiple sclerosis. The CDR3 sequence: CASGISENYEQYF. CDR3 DNA: TGTGCCAGCGGAATTTCCGAGAACTACGAGCAGTACTTC.